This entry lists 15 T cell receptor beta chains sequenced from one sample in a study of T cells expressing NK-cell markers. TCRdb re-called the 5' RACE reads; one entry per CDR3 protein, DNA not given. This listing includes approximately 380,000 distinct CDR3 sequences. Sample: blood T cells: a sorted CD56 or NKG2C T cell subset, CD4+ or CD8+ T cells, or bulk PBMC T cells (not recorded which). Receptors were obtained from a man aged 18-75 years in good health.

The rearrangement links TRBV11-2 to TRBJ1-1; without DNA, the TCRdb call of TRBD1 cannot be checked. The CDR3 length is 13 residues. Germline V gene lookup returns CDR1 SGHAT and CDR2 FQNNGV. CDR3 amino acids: CASSLGQVTEAFF.

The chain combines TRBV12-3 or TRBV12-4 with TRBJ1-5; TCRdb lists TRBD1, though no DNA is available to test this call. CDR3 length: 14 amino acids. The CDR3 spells CASSPQRPTQPQHF.

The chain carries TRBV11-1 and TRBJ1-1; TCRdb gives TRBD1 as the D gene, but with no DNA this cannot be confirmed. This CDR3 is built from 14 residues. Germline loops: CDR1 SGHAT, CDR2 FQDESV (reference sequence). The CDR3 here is CASSQTWTVPEAFF.

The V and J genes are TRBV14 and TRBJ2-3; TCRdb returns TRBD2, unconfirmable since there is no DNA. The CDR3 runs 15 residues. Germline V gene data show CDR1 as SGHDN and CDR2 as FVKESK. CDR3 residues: CASSQAGTRGATQYF.

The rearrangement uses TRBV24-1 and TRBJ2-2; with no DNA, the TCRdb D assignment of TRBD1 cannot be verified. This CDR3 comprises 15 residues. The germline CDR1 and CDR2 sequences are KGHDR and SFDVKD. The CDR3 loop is CATSENKGADGELFF.

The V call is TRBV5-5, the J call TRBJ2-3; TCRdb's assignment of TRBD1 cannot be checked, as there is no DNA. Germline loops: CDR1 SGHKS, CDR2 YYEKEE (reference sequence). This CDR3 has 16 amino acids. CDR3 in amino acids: CASSLPRQSSTDTQYF.

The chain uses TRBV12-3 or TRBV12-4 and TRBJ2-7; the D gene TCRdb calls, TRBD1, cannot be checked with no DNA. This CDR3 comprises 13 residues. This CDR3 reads CASSSRQPYEQYF.

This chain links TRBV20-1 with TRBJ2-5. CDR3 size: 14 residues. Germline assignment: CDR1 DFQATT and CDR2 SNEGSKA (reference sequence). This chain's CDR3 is CSAREIFEQETQYF.

This chain's CDR3 is CASRFGPSGNTIYF. V and J are TRBV7-2 and TRBJ1-3. Germline CDR1 SGHTA, CDR2 FQGNSA. The CDR3 extends over 14 amino acids.

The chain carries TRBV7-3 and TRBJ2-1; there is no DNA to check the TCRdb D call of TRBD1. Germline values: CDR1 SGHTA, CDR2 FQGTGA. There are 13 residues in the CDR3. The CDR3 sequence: CASSLRRGGAQFF.

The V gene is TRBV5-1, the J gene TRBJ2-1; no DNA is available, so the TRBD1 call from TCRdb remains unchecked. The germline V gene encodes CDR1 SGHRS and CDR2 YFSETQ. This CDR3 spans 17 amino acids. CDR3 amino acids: CASSLTAGTGVINEQFF.

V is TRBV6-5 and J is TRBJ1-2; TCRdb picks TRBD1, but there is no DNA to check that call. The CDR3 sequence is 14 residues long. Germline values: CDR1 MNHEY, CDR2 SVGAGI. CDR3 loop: CASSSLGQGRGYTF.

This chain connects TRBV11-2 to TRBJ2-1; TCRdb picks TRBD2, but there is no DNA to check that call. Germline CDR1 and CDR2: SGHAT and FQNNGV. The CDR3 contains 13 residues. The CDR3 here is CASSRAYYNEQFF.

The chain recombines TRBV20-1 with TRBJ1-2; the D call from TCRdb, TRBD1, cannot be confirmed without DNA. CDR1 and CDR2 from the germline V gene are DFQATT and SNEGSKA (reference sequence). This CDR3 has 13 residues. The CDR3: CSAPQGANYGYTF.

CDR3 loop: CASNPGDEQFF. The V call is TRBV7-9, the J call TRBJ2-1; the TCRdb call, TRBD1, lacks DNA for checking. Per the germline V gene, CDR1 is SEHNR and CDR2 is FQNEAQ (reference sequence). The CDR3 totals 11 residues.